Following are 32 T cell receptor beta chains from one sample sequenced in a study of cytomegalovirus exposure and HLA in healthy donors. 13 Jbeta primers and 60 Vbeta primers were used for the PCR. Method: immunoSEQ multiplex PCR; TCRdb's copy keeps in-frame clones and lacks some. The sample contains 130,000 to 150,000 clones, about 72% of which appear only once. Material for sequencing was PBMCs. The receptors originated from a middle-aged man in good health and CMV-seronegative.

The chain has TRBV28 and TRBJ2-3, with TRBD1 identical over 10 bases. This CDR3 has 18 amino acids. Unmatched junction bases numbered 10, after V lost 4 bases and J lost 0 bases. Germline V gene data show CDR1 as MDHEN and CDR2 as SYDVKM. The CDR3 region has the DNA TGTGCCAGCAGTTCCGGGACAGGGGAGGTTTCAAGCACAGATACGCAGTATTTT. Translation: CASSSGTGEVSSTDTQYF.

V gene TRBV27 combines with J gene TRBJ1-2; TRBD1 aligns across 8 bases. Per the germline V gene, CDR1 is MNHEY and CDR2 is SMNVEV (reference sequence). The J segment lost 4 bases and the V segment lost 6 bases, leaving 4 bases of the junction unmatched. The length of the CDR3 is 13 residues. CDR3 sequence (DNA): TGTGCCAGCAGCCAAACAGGGGGCTATGGCTACACCTTC. Translation: CASSQTGGYGYTF.

The chain employs TRBV19 and TRBJ2-1; 7 nucleotides line up with TRBD2. Germline V gene data show CDR1 as LNHDA and CDR2 as SQIVND (reference sequence). The CDR3 covers 14 residues. Unmatched junction bases numbered 8, after V lost 6 bases and J lost 6 bases. CDR3 region: CASSGGRAINEQFF. CDR3 DNA: TGTGCCAGTAGCGGCGGGAGAGCCATCAATGAGCAGTTCTTC.

The J gene is TRBJ2-5, the V gene TRBV28, with 8 bases that match TRBD1. V trimming: 3 bases; J trimming: 5 bases; junction bases outside the gene matches: 11. The CDR3 totals 16 residues. Germline values: CDR1 MDHEN, CDR2 SYDVKM. The CDR3 region has the DNA TGTGCCAGCAGTTTCGCCAGGGGGGACAGGAGGGAGACCCAGTACTTC. Amino acids: CASSFARGDRRETQYF.

The rearrangement joins TRBV2 to TRBJ2-7; tentative D call: TRBD2 (6 bases). Trimming cost V 6 bases and J 0 bases, with 12 bases left between them. The CDR3 covers 14 residues. The germline CDR1 and CDR2 sequences are SNHLY and FYNNEI. DNA of the CDR3: TGTGCCAGCAGGACGGGACTCAGCTCCTACGAGCAGTACTTC. Its translation is CASRTGLSSYEQYF.

The chain employs TRBV7-6 and TRBJ1-5; D might be TRBD1 (6 bases). The CDR3 is 15 residues long. V gave up 7 bases and J gave up 5 bases, with 18 bases separating them. The germline CDR1 and CDR2 sequences are SGHVS and FNYEAQ. For the CDR3, the DNA is TGTGCCAGCACCCTTCAAACAGGGCAGGATCAGCCCCAGCATTTT. It specifies CASTLQTGQDQPQHF.

The J gene is TRBJ2-7, the V gene TRBV7-2, with 8 positions matching TRBD2. Trimming took 7 bases from V and 4 from J; bases not matched to a gene: 12. The germline gives CDR1 SGHTA, CDR2 FQGNSA. The CDR3 consists of 15 residues. CDR3 in DNA: TGTGCCAGCAACACTCTCCCGGGACTAGTTTACGAGCAGTACTTC. Protein product: CASNTLPGLVYEQYF. The complete variable domain, with remaining parts taken from reference TRBV7-2 and TRBJ2-7, reads GAGVSQSPSNKVTEKGKDVELRCDPISGHTALYWYRQSLGQGLEFLIYFQGNSAPDKSGLPSDRFSAERTGGSVSTLTIQRTQQEDSAVYLCASNTLPGLVYEQYFGPGTRLTVT.

The chain has TRBV4-2 and TRBJ2-7; the D gene is possibly TRBD1 (5 bases). The germline V gene encodes CDR1 LGHNA and CDR2 YNFKEQ. The length of the CDR3 is 13 residues. The V and J ends lost 0 bases and 5 bases respectively, with 8 bases between them. The CDR3 bases are TGTGCCAGCAGCCAAGATATAGGGGACGAGCAGTACTTC. This sequence encodes CASSQDIGDEQYF.

The J gene is TRBJ2-1, the V gene TRBV29-1; the D gene is possibly TRBD1 (6 bases). The ends were cut back, 6 bases at V and 9 bases at J, with 21 bases in the middle. Germline assignment: CDR1 SQVTM and CDR2 ANQGSEA. The CDR3 extends over 14 amino acids. In nucleotides, the CDR3 is TGCAGCGTCAAGGTCCCTAGCAGGGGAAGTGAGCAGTTCTTC. Residues: CSVKVPSRGSEQFF.

The rearrangement links TRBV9 to TRBJ1-4; no reliable D call. V was shortened by 0 bases and J by 8 bases, with 14 bases between the two germline ends. Germline CDR1 SGDLS, CDR2 YYNGEE. The CDR3 contains 15 residues. Here the CDR3 reads CASSVGSQPGEKLFF. The DNA for the CDR3 is TGTGCCAGCAGCGTAGGGTCCCAACCAGGAGAAAAACTGTTTTTT.

This clone was detected a few times. This sequence joins TRBV19 and TRBJ1-1; 7 bases agree with TRBD1. Looked up from germline, CDR1 is LNHDA and CDR2 is SQIVND (reference sequence). This CDR3 contains 17 residues. V shed 3 bases, J shed 4 bases, and the junction held 14 bases outside the gene matches. The CDR3 is CASSIPTPTGIATEAFF. DNA for the CDR3: TGTGCCAGTAGTATTCCAACCCCGACAGGGATTGCCACTGAAGCTTTCTTT.

The V and J genes are TRBV30 and TRBJ2-7; 9 nucleotides align to TRBD2. Germline loops: CDR1 GTSNPN, CDR2 SVGIG (reference sequence). The J segment lost 4 bases and the V segment lost 0 bases, leaving 7 bases of the junction unmatched. The CDR3 consists of 15 residues. The CDR3 region is CAWSVGAGGRYEQYF. CDR3 in DNA: TGTGCCTGGAGTGTAGGAGCGGGAGGAAGATACGAGCAGTACTTC.

The genes are TRBV7-2 and TRBJ2-5; TRBD2 matches at 12 bases. The tail of the sequence fits TRBJ2-7 better, so the J call may be wrong. There are 17 residues in the CDR3. Germline loops: CDR1 SGHTA, CDR2 FQGNSA. This CDR3 reads CASSLSSGRVSSYEQYF. CDR3 DNA sequence: TGTGCCAGCAGCTTATCTAGCGGGAGGGTGAGCTCCTACGAGCAGTACTTC.

V usage is TRBV18 and J usage is TRBJ1-5; 7 bases are shared with TRBD1. With V trimmed by 6 bases and J by 2 bases, 7 bases remained unmatched. Germline V CDR1 and CDR2: KGHSH, LQKENI. This CDR3 region has 15 residues. DNA of the CDR3: TGTGCCAGCTCGTCAGGGGGTGGGGGCAATCAGCCCCAGCATTTT. Its protein product is CASSSGGGGNQPQHF.

The V call is TRBV6-1, the J call TRBJ2-7; 7 nucleotides agree with TRBD1. This CDR3 has 14 amino acids. Germline V gene data show CDR1 as MNHNS and CDR2 as SASEGT. V shed 6 bases, J shed 3 bases, and the junction held 8 bases outside the gene matches. The CDR3 DNA reads TGTGCCAGCAGATACAGGGGCGAACTCTACGAGCAGTACTTC. It specifies CASRYRGELYEQYF.

This rearrangement joins TRBV28 to TRBJ1-4; D is ambiguous. Germline V gene data show CDR1 as MDHEN and CDR2 as SYDVKM. Trimming removed 5 bases at V and 2 bases at J, with 12 bases between. This CDR3 is 15 amino acids long. CDR3 protein: CASSAKWETNEKLFF. DNA of the CDR3: TGTGCCAGCAGTGCGAAATGGGAGACTAATGAAAAACTGTTTTTT.

The V gene is TRBV6-6, the J gene TRBJ1-2; tentatively, D is TRBD1 (5 bases). V gave up 7 bases and J gave up 7 bases, with 16 bases separating them. The V gene's germline CDR1 is MNHNY and CDR2 SVGAGI (reference sequence). The CDR3 is 13 residues long. CDR3 protein: CASTHPRRVGYTF. CDR3 sequence (DNA): TGTGCCAGCACTCATCCCCGCAGGGTTGGCTACACCTTC.

This chain links TRBV18 with TRBJ2-6, with 11 positions matching TRBD2. This CDR3 region has 17 residues. Trimming removed 5 bases from V and 0 bases from J; junction bases left unmatched: 3. CDR1 is KGHSH, CDR2 LQKENI, per germline. CDR3 DNA: TGTGCCAGCTCAGCCACTAGCGGGGGCTCTGGGGCCAACGTCCTGACTTTC. Its translation: CASSATSGGSGANVLTF.

This chain links TRBV5-1 with TRBJ2-7; a weak D match, TRBD2 (5 bases). The length of the CDR3 is 15 residues. In germline, CDR1 is SGHRS, CDR2 YFSETQ. Trimming took 4 bases from V and 6 from J, leaving 20 bases between them. The CDR3 here is CASSPSGGTLAEQYF. The CDR3 nucleotides are TGCGCCAGCAGCCCGAGTGGCGGAACCCTAGCCGAGCAGTACTTC.

The chain joins TRBV7-8 to TRBJ1-2; 8 bases match TRBD1. Germline CDR1 SGHVS, CDR2 FQNEAQ. This CDR3 contains 14 residues. The V segment lost 0 bases and the J segment 6 bases; nucleotides outside the gene matches: 3. CDR3 in amino acids: CASSLAGQGNGYTF. The DNA for the CDR3 is TGTGCCAGCAGCTTAGCTGGACAGGGCAATGGCTACACCTTC.

The chain combines TRBV6-5 with TRBJ2-4; no definite D call. Trimming stripped 0 bases from V and 8 bases from J, with 11 bases between. The CDR3 has 14 residues. In germline, CDR1 is MNHEY, CDR2 SVGAGI. CDR3 DNA sequence: TGTGCCAGCAGTTACTCGGGCGATAGAGACATTCAGTACTTC. Encoded protein: CASSYSGDRDIQYF.

This chain links TRBV9 with TRBJ2-1, with TRBD2 matching over 11 bases. V trimming: 4 bases; J trimming: 4 bases; junction bases outside the gene matches: 4. Germline V gives CDR1 SGDLS, CDR2 YYNGEE. The CDR3 length is 15 residues. The CDR3 bases are TGTGCCAGCAGCCCAGGGACTAGCGGTTACAATGAGCAGTTCTTC. Translation gives CASSPGTSGYNEQFF.

V usage is TRBV28 and J usage is TRBJ2-7; 9 bases are a match to TRBD2. The V gene's germline CDR1 is MDHEN and CDR2 SYDVKM. The junction had 9 bases not matched to a gene; V was cut back by 5 bases and J by 4 bases. CDR3 length: 15 amino acids. The CDR3 bases are TGTGCCAGCAGTCCCCAGCGGGGGGAAGCTTACGAGCAGTACTTC. This translates into CASSPQRGEAYEQYF.

The rearrangement links TRBV19 to TRBJ2-7; D call uncertain. In germline, CDR1 is LNHDA, CDR2 SQIVND (reference sequence). Trimming shortened V by 1 base and J by 5 bases, and 12 bases separated the two germline ends. This CDR3 contains 14 residues. CDR3 sequence (DNA): TGTGCCAGTAGTATAGTTCAGAGGAGCAACGAGCAGTACTTC. This translates into CASSIVQRSNEQYF.

The chain joins TRBV5-1 to TRBJ2-7; 7 nucleotides agree with TRBD2. The length of the CDR3 is 15 residues. CDR1 and CDR2 (germline): SGHRS, YFSETQ. V lost 0 bases and J lost 3; bases outside the gene matches: 6. The CDR3 DNA sequence: TGCGCCAGCAGCTTGGGCGGGGGTGCTTACTACGAGCAGTACTTC. Its protein is CASSLGGGAYYEQYF.

V is TRBV28 and J is TRBJ2-1, with a possible D match to TRBD1 (5 bases). Deletions cut 5 bases from V and 4 bases from J, with 15 bases between. The germline CDR1 and CDR2 sequences are MDHEN and SYDVKM. CDR3 size: 15 residues. CDR3 sequence (DNA): TGTGCCAGCAGTCCCCAGGGTATCCGTTACAATGAGCAGTTCTTC. Its translation is CASSPQGIRYNEQFF.

The genes are TRBV18 and TRBJ2-4; TRBD1 might be the D (6 bases). CDR1 KGHSH and CDR2 LQKENI come from the germline V gene. CDR3 length: 16 amino acids. Trimming took off 0 bases at V and 6 bases at J, with 15 bases between the two ends. The DNA of the CDR3 is TGTGCCAGCTCACCACCGCTGGACAGTGTATCAAACATTCAGTACTTC. Amino acid sequence: CASSPPLDSVSNIQYF.

The J gene is TRBJ1-4, the V gene TRBV4-3; 8 bases align to TRBD1. Germline V gives CDR1 LGHNA, CDR2 YSLEER. V trimming: 0 bases; J trimming: 8 bases; junction bases outside the gene matches: 8. The CDR3 has 16 residues. The CDR3 nucleotides are TGCGCCAGCAGCCAAGAAACAGGGGGGGCCGGGGAAAAACTGTTTTTT. This codes for CASSQETGGAGEKLFF.

The chain carries TRBV7-3 and TRBJ2-3; 10 bases are shared with TRBD2. J gave up 5 bases and V 3 bases, and 8 bases lay outside the gene matches. The CDR3 runs 16 residues. The germline CDR1 and CDR2 sequences are SGHTA and FQGTGA. The CDR3 spells CASSFLAGAYGDTQYF. CDR3 nucleotide sequence: TGTGCCAGCAGCTTCCTAGCGGGGGCCTATGGAGATACGCAGTATTTT.

The gene calls are TRBV7-9 and TRBJ2-3, with a weak D call TRBD2 (6 bases). V lost 2 bases to trimming and J lost 6 bases, with 18 bases between them. From germline, CDR1 is SEHNR and CDR2 FQNEAQ (reference sequence). The CDR3 spans 16 residues. The CDR3 coding sequence is TGTGCCAGCAGCTTACTCTCGTTCCCTAGCGTCGATACGCAGTATTTT. Residues: CASSLLSFPSVDTQYF.

V is TRBV7-2 and J is TRBJ1-2, with TRBD1 matching 7 bases. The CDR3 is 17 residues long. The germline gives CDR1 SGHTA, CDR2 FQGNSA. V gave up 1 base and J gave up 2 bases; unmatched junction bases: 10. CDR3 coding DNA: TGTGCCAGCAGCTTAGGGGACAGTCGTCTCCGAAACTATGGCTACACCTTC. This codes for CASSLGDSRLRNYGYTF. Filled out from reference TRBV7-2 and TRBJ1-2, the complete variable domain reads GAGVSQSPSNKVTEKGKDVELRCDPISGHTALYWYRQSLGQGLEFLIYFQGNSAPDKSGLPSDRFSAERTGGSVSTLTIQRTQQEDSAVYLCASSLGDSRLRNYGYTFGSGTRLTVV.

This CDR3 is CASRATGDNQPQHF. Here the CDR3 DNA reads TGTGCCAGCAGGGCGACAGGGGACAATCAGCCCCAGCATTTT. The rearrangement links TRBV6-5 to TRBJ1-5, with TRBD1 matching over 8 bases. V was clipped by 6 bases and J by 3 bases; unmatched bases: 4. Germline V lookup: CDR1 MNHEY, CDR2 SVGAGI. The CDR3 spans 14 residues.